These 27 T cell receptor beta chains were sequenced from one sample in a study of lymphopenia after photon versus proton radiotherapy. The data were produced by immunoSEQ multiplex PCR, yet TCRdb's version contains in-frame clones alone and is incomplete. The sample includes some 30,000 clones, 84% of them seen just once. This sample comprised peripheral blood, obtained from a patient treated with proton-based radiotherapy. Receptor source: a woman in her 70s with pancreatic cancer.

This CDR3 is CASSLGDRDDNEQFF. For the CDR3, the DNA is TGCGCCAGCAGCTTGGGGGACAGGGACGACAATGAGCAGTTCTTC. The chain has TRBV5-1 and TRBJ2-1; 9 bases align to TRBD1. From germline, CDR1 is SGHRS and CDR2 YFSETQ. V lost 0 bases to trimming and J lost 5 bases; unmatched junction nucleotides: 3. The CDR3 loop spans 15 amino acids.

The chain carries TRBV21-1 and TRBJ2-3. TRBV21-1 is a documented pseudogene. CDR3 size: 11 residues. The CDR3 DNA sequence: TGTGCCAGCGCTGAGGGGTCCCCGCAGTATTTT. Protein: CASAEGSPQYF.

The V call is TRBV9, the J call TRBJ1-5, with TRBD1 identical over 7 bases. Germline CDR1 and CDR2: SGDLS and YYNGEE. The CDR3 has 15 residues. V was clipped by 4 bases and J by 3 bases; unmatched bases: 7. For the CDR3, the DNA is TGTGCCAGCAGCCCAGAGGGACAGACCAATCAGCCCCAGCATTTT. Amino acids: CASSPEGQTNQPQHF.

This rearrangement joins TRBV27 to TRBJ2-7, with TRBD1 matching 9 bases. CDR1 is MNHEY, CDR2 SMNVEV, per germline (reference sequence). The V and J ends lost 5 bases and 5 bases, in that order; junction bases with no gene match: 7. The CDR3 totals 14 residues. This CDR3 is CASSPGTGRNEQYF. DNA for the CDR3: TGTGCCAGCAGTCCCGGGACAGGGCGGAACGAGCAGTACTTC.

To note about this clone: The same CDR3 is also encoded by other DNA sequences in this sample. This chain joins TRBV18 and TRBJ2-7; D unresolved. The V gene lost 3 bases and the J gene lost 6 bases, with 12 bases spanning the gap. This CDR3 has 13 amino acids. CDR1 and CDR2 (germline): KGHSH, LQKENI. This chain's CDR3 is CASSPPHLVEQYF. CDR3 in DNA: TGTGCCAGCTCACCGCCCCACCTAGTCGAGCAGTACTTC.

This rearrangement joins TRBV13 to TRBJ2-4, with TRBD2 identical over 8 bases. The CDR3 sequence is 17 residues long. CDR1 and CDR2 (germline): PRHDT, FYEKMQ (reference sequence). Trimming at V came to 0 bases and at J to 8 bases, leaving 12 bases not matched to a gene. CDR3 nucleotide sequence: TGTGCCAGCAGCTTAGGGTTACTAGCGGAGGCAAAGGACATTCAGTACTTC. It encodes CASSLGLLAEAKDIQYF.

CDR3 sequence (DNA): TGTGCCAGCTCACCTGGGGGACTCTCCTACGAGCAGTACTTC. It translates to CASSPGGLSYEQYF. The chain joins TRBV18 to TRBJ2-5; tentatively, D is TRBD2 (6 bases). The J call may not be correct, given that the DNA end is closer to TRBJ2-7. Germline V gene lookup returns CDR1 KGHSH and CDR2 LQKENI. This CDR3 spans 14 amino acids.

On this clone: Distinct nucleotide sequences in the sample also encode this CDR3. This sequence joins TRBV10-3 and TRBJ2-7; D might be TRBD2 (7 bases). CDR1 ENHRY and CDR2 SYGVKD come from the germline V gene. V lost 3 bases to trimming and J lost 7 bases, with 19 bases between them. The CDR3 consists of 15 residues. CDR3 in DNA: TGTGCCATCAGTGAATCGGGGGGCCGTAACTATGAGCAGTACTTC. It yields the protein CAISESGGRNYEQYF.

This rearrangement joins TRBV27 to TRBJ2-7; tentatively, D is TRBD1 (5 bases). This CDR3 spans 13 amino acids. The germline V gene encodes CDR1 MNHEY and CDR2 SMNVEV (reference sequence). V dropped 7 bases and J dropped 6 bases, with 16 bases sitting between them. The CDR3 region has the DNA TGTGCCAGCAAATGGGGCATTTCGGGCGAGCAGTACTTC. Translation gives CASKWGISGEQYF.

The chain recombines TRBV4-3 with TRBJ1-6; 8 bases match TRBD1. Unmatched junction bases numbered 1, after V lost 6 bases and J lost 6 bases. This CDR3 contains 13 residues. Germline CDR1 is LGHNA and CDR2 is YSLEER. CDR3 in amino acids: CASRGQGNSPLHF. CDR3 DNA sequence: TGCGCCAGCAGAGGACAGGGTAATTCACCCCTCCACTTT.

This clone was detected once. The chain is built from TRBV7-2 and TRBJ2-3; no clear D. V was pared by 8 bases and J by 4 bases, with 7 bases between. The CDR3 extends over 11 amino acids. Germline-derived CDR1 and CDR2 are SGHTA and FQGNSA. CDR3 residues: CASGVSDTQYF. The CDR3 bases are TGTGCCAGCGGGGTATCAGATACGCAGTATTTT.

The V and J genes are TRBV4-3 and TRBJ1-3; no definite D call. Deletions cut 8 bases from V and 2 bases from J, with 7 bases between. This CDR3 contains 12 residues. CDR1 LGHNA and CDR2 YSLEER come from the germline V gene. CDR3 protein: CASRDTGNTIYF. The DNA for the CDR3 is TGCGCCAGCCGCGACACTGGAAACACCATATATTTT.

V gene TRBV20-1 combines with J gene TRBJ2-1; D uncertain. CDR1 is DFQATT and CDR2 is SNEGSKA in the germline V gene (reference sequence). CDR3 length: 11 amino acids. The V end was cut by 3 bases, the J end by 11 bases, with 11 bases between. The CDR3 sequence: CSASLVGKQFF. Here the CDR3 DNA reads TGCAGTGCTAGCCTCGTGGGGAAGCAGTTCTTC.

This clone showed up just once. This chain uses TRBV12-5 with TRBJ2-5, with D perhaps TRBD1 (6 bases). This CDR3 has 13 amino acids. Germline V gives CDR1 LGHNT, CDR2 FRNRAP. V shed 1 base and J shed 11 bases, with 14 bases lying between them. Here the CDR3 DNA reads TGTGCTAGTGGTTTGGGAACACAGGGCCGGCAGTACTTC. Its translation: CASGLGTQGRQYF.

This clone was found once. The chain combines TRBV28 with TRBJ2-1, with D unclear. Trimming left V 5 bases short and J 6 bases short, with 8 bases between. CDR1 and CDR2 (germline): MDHEN, SYDVKM. The CDR3 length is 12 residues. The CDR3 loop is CASSPFRNEQFF. The CDR3 region has the DNA TGTGCCAGCAGTCCCTTTCGCAATGAGCAGTTCTTC.

V is TRBV6-5 and J is TRBJ1-2; 9 bases map to TRBD1. The germline CDR1 and CDR2 sequences are MNHEY and SVGAGI. The J segment lost 7 bases and the V segment lost 4 bases, leaving 10 bases of the junction unmatched. The CDR3 is 15 residues long. This CDR3 is CASSSGTGTGFGYTF. In DNA, the CDR3 is TGTGCCAGCAGTTCCGGGACAGGGACGGGATTTGGCTACACCTTC.

This clone appeared once. The CDR3 nucleotides read TGTGCCAGCAGCGAACGACTAGCCGAACATACGCAGTATTTT. It yields the protein CASSERLAEHTQYF. The rearrangement links TRBV9 to TRBJ2-3; 7 bases map to TRBD2. Losses at the gene ends were 3 bases for V and 7 bases for J; bases not matched to a gene: 8. CDR1 is SGDLS, CDR2 YYNGEE, per germline. The CDR3 length is 14 residues. Full variable domain (missing parts from reference TRBV9 and TRBJ2-3): DSGVTQTPKHLITATGQRVTLRCSPRSGDLSVYWYQQSLDQGLQFLIQYYNGEERAKGNILERFSAQQFPDLHSELNLSSLELGDSALYFCASSERLAEHTQYFGPGTRLTVL.

The chain uses TRBV11-2 and TRBJ2-7; 9 positions agree with TRBD2. The junction had 4 bases not matched to a gene; V was cut back by 1 base and J by 0 bases. The germline gives CDR1 SGHAT, CDR2 FQNNGV. This CDR3 has 16 residues. CDR3 in amino acids: CASSLVVSGSSYEQYF. Here the CDR3 DNA reads TGTGCCAGCAGCTTAGTGGTTAGCGGGAGCTCCTACGAGCAGTACTTC.

Comments on this clone: In the same sample, other DNA sequences code for this CDR3. The rearrangement uses TRBV20-1 and TRBJ2-1; D is ambiguous. Trimming removed 5 bases at V and 4 bases at J, with 3 bases between. The CDR3 extends over 10 amino acids. Germline V CDR1 and CDR2: DFQATT, SNEGSKA (reference sequence). Here the CDR3 reads CSAAYNEQFF. CDR3 in DNA: TGCAGTGCTGCGTACAATGAGCAGTTCTTC.

V gene TRBV18 combines with J gene TRBJ2-7; TRBD2 might be the D (6 bases). With 2 bases removed from V and 3 bases from J, the gap between germline ends came to 14 bases. CDR1 and CDR2 (germline): KGHSH, LQKENI. The CDR3 is 15 residues long. CDR3: CASSPGLGGDYEQYF. The CDR3 nucleotides read TGTGCCAGCTCACCAGGACTGGGCGGGGACTACGAGCAGTACTTC.

This chain uses TRBV28 with TRBJ2-2; the match to TRBD1 covers 7 bases. The CDR3 is 15 amino acids. Germline values: CDR1 MDHEN, CDR2 SYDVKM. V shed 5 bases, J shed 1 base, and the junction held 4 bases outside the gene matches. Written as DNA, the CDR3 is TGTGCCAGCAGTCTCGGGACAGTGAACACCGGGGAGCTGTTTTTT. The encoded protein is CASSLGTVNTGELFF. Complete variable domain (other parts from reference TRBV28 and TRBJ2-2): DVKVTQSSRYLVKRTGEKVFLECVQDMDHENMFWYRQDPGLGLRLIYFSYDVKMKEKGDIPEGYSVSREKKERFSLILESASTNQTSMYLCASSLGTVNTGELFFGEGSRLTVL.

This clone appeared once. The CDR3 DNA reads as TGTGCCACCGGAACCCAACAGGGGCCGAATGGCTACACCTTC. Its translation: CATGTQQGPNGYTF. The chain links TRBV15 to TRBJ1-2; 7 nucleotides agree with TRBD1. The CDR3 is 14 residues long. V gave up 8 bases and J gave up 6 bases; unmatched junction bases: 12. CDR1 LNHNV and CDR2 YYDKDF come from the germline V gene (reference sequence). The whole variable domain, filled in from reference TRBV15 and TRBJ1-2, reads DAMVIQNPRYQVTQFGKPVTLSCSQTLNHNVMYWYQQKSSQAPKLLFHYYDKDFNNEADTPDNFQSRRPNTSFCFLDIRSPGLGDTAMYLCATGTQQGPNGYTFGSGTRLTVV.

J is TRBJ2-3 and V is TRBV19; D tentatively fits TRBD1 or TRBD2 (5 bases each). From germline, CDR1 is LNHDA and CDR2 SQIVND (reference sequence). V was cut by 5 bases and J by 3 bases, with 18 bases left in between. The CDR3 loop spans 16 amino acids. CDR3 DNA sequence: TGTGCCAGTAGTTTAACAGGCAATCGGGGTACAGATACGCAGTATTTT. Protein: CASSLTGNRGTDTQYF.

This CDR3 is CASRAQGRSGNTIYF. The CDR3 DNA follows: TGTGCCAGCAGGGCACAAGGGCGCTCTGGAAACACCATATATTTT. The V and J genes are TRBV2 and TRBJ1-3; unclear D gene. The CDR3 spans 15 residues. CDR1 and CDR2 from the germline V gene are SNHLY and FYNNEI. Deletions cut 6 bases from V and 0 bases from J, with 12 bases between.

The V gene is TRBV28, the J gene TRBJ2-7; tentatively, D is TRBD1 or TRBD2 (5 bases each). The V end lost 2 bases, the J end lost 6 bases, and 23 bases lay between the germline ends. Germline CDR1 is MDHEN and CDR2 is SYDVKM. The CDR3 extends over 17 amino acids. This CDR3 reads CASSLGDDSINLGEQYF. The CDR3 DNA is TGTGCCAGCAGTTTAGGGGACGATTCCATCAACTTAGGCGAGCAGTACTTC.

The chain links TRBV7-9 to TRBJ1-4, with 7 bases matching TRBD1. V lost 6 bases to trimming and J lost 2 bases; unmatched junction nucleotides: 15. The germline CDR1 and CDR2 sequences are SEHNR and FQNEAQ (reference sequence). This CDR3 is built from 18 residues. CDR3 bases: TGTGCCAGCAGACAGGGGTGGGAAGCTGTGCGGACTAATGAAAAACTGTTTTTT. Protein product: CASRQGWEAVRTNEKLFF.

The chain links TRBV19 to TRBJ2-7; 9 positions agree with TRBD2. The CDR3 runs 14 residues. Germline CDR1 LNHDA, CDR2 SQIVND (reference sequence). The J segment lost 6 bases and the V segment lost 7 bases, leaving 10 bases of the junction unmatched. DNA for the CDR3: TGTGCCAGTATCGGCGGCGGGAGGGCGAGCGAGCAGTACTTC. Its protein product is CASIGGGRASEQYF.